The next 31 T cell receptor beta chains were all read from a single sample in a study of CD8+ T cells in alopecia areata. Described treatment: oral pan-JAK inhibitor, 5-10 mg twice daily. Isolated RNA was reverse transcribed into cDNA used as the sequencing template. The data were produced by immunoSEQ multiplex PCR, yet TCRdb's version contains in-frame clones alone and is incomplete. The sample consists of 200,000 or so clones, 58% of them appearing once. The input for sequencing was CD4+ T cells sorted from blood, taken at week 24, from a patient treated with tofacitinib. The origin of the receptors is a human donor with alopecia areata.

This clone has more than one count but fewer than ten. The chain carries TRBV7-2 and TRBJ1-2, with 8 nucleotides matching TRBD1. The CDR3 is 13 amino acids. The germline V gene encodes CDR1 SGHTA and CDR2 FQGNSA. The V segment lost 3 bases and the J segment 4 bases; nucleotides outside the gene matches: 1. The CDR3 reads CASSFGTGYGYTF. CDR3 nucleotides: TGTGCCAGCAGCTTTGGGACAGGCTATGGCTACACCTTC.

This clone was found a few times. V is TRBV6-6 and J is TRBJ1-5, with TRBD1 as a possible D gene (5 bases). Looked up from germline, CDR1 is MNHNY and CDR2 is SVGAGI (reference sequence). Trimming pared 6 bases from V and 4 bases from J, leaving 10 bases between. The CDR3 contains 13 residues. This chain's CDR3 is CASRPRTNQPQHF. CDR3 nucleotides: TGTGCCAGCAGGCCTCGGACAAATCAGCCCCAGCATTTT.

This clone appeared once. The V gene is TRBV7-9, the J gene TRBJ2-3, with 10 bases lining up with TRBD2. Germline V CDR1 and CDR2: SEHNR, FQNEAQ (reference sequence). V lost 0 bases and J lost 2; bases outside the gene matches: 2. The CDR3 sequence is 16 residues long. CDR3 coding DNA: TGTGCCAGCAGCTTAGCACTAGCGGGACTCACAGATACGCAGTATTTT. Protein sequence: CASSLALAGLTDTQYF.

This sequence joins TRBV7-3 and TRBJ2-3; the D is unclear. The V end was cut by 2 bases, the J end by 4 bases, with 10 bases between. CDR3 size: 14 residues. Looked up from germline, CDR1 is SGHTA and CDR2 is FQGTGA. The CDR3 sequence is CASSLGSGADTQYF. DNA of the CDR3: TGTGCCAGCAGCTTAGGCTCTGGGGCAGATACGCAGTATTTT.

This clone showed up just a few times. The chain is built from TRBV11-2 and TRBJ1-1; maybe TRBD1 (5 bases). V was cut by 5 bases and J by 0 bases, with 13 bases left in between. The CDR3 is 15 residues long. In germline, CDR1 is SGHAT, CDR2 FQNNGV. DNA for the CDR3: TGTGCCAGCAGCCCCGGGGTGGGGGTGAACACTGAAGCTTTCTTT. Amino acids: CASSPGVGVNTEAFF.

CDR3 nucleotides: TGTGCCAGCAGTTTTTGGCGGGATGACACAGATACGCAGTATTTT. Amino acid sequence: CASSFWRDDTDTQYF. V gene TRBV27 combines with J gene TRBJ2-3, with a weak D call TRBD2 (6 bases). This CDR3 contains 15 residues. CDR1 and CDR2 from the germline V gene are MNHEY and SMNVEV (reference sequence). Deletions cut 3 bases from V and 2 bases from J, with 12 bases between.

CDR3 sequence reads: CASSLAPGTGTHEQYF. The DNA of the CDR3 is TGTGCCAGCAGCTTAGCCCCCGGGACAGGGACCCACGAGCAGTACTTC. The chain recombines TRBV7-6 with TRBJ2-7; 9 nucleotides align to TRBD1. Germline V gene data show CDR1 as SGHVS and CDR2 as FNYEAQ. This CDR3 has 16 amino acids. V was clipped by 0 bases and J by 5 bases; unmatched bases: 8.

This clone appeared once. This sample also contains other DNA sequences that code for the same CDR3. J is TRBJ2-7 and V is TRBV6-5, with D uncertain. Germline assignment: CDR1 MNHEY and CDR2 SVGAGI. V gave up 5 bases and J gave up 0 bases, with 5 bases separating them. The CDR3 length is 12 residues. CDR3 in amino acids: CASSRGSYEQYF. The DNA of the CDR3 is TGTGCCAGCAGTCGAGGCTCCTACGAGCAGTACTTC.

The rearrangement joins TRBV2 to TRBJ2-3; 9 bases map to TRBD1. The CDR3 runs 13 residues. After removal of 10 bases from V and 2 bases from J, the junction contained 4 bases not matched to a gene. From germline, CDR1 is SNHLY and CDR2 FYNNEI. The CDR3 loop is CANGQGYTDTQYF. In DNA form, the CDR3 reads TGTGCCAACGGACAGGGGTACACAGATACGCAGTATTTT.

The V and J genes are TRBV29-1 and TRBJ2-5; a weak D match, TRBD1 (6 bases). Germline V gives CDR1 SQVTM, CDR2 ANQGSEA. V dropped 7 bases and J dropped 1 base, with 13 bases sitting between them. The CDR3 has 13 amino acids. The CDR3 loop is CSGVRGSQETQYF. CDR3 coding DNA: TGCAGCGGCGTTAGGGGGAGCCAAGAGACCCAGTACTTC.

A few counts support this clone. CDR3 protein: CASRLGAGLKAFF. In DNA form, the CDR3 reads TGTGCCAGCCGCCTAGGTGCAGGGTTGAAAGCTTTCTTT. V is TRBV5-6 and J is TRBJ1-1, with D possibly matching TRBD1 (5 bases). This CDR3 contains 13 residues. V dropped 7 bases and J dropped 9 bases, with 19 bases sitting between them. Germline CDR1 is SGHDT and CDR2 is YYEEEE.

The chain couples TRBV7-2 to TRBJ2-5, with D possibly being TRBD2 (6 bases). This CDR3 has 14 residues. Trimming stripped 7 bases from V and 1 base from J, with 13 bases between. From germline, CDR1 is SGHTA and CDR2 FQGNSA. The CDR3 nucleotides are TGTGCCAGCACTGGGGTGGGGGGCCAAGAGACCCAGTACTTC. Its translation is CASTGVGGQETQYF.

The table lists this clone with a few counts. The chain links TRBV7-9 to TRBJ2-1; 7 nucleotides align to TRBD2. V shed 1 base and J 15 bases; nucleotides not matched to a gene: 9. This CDR3 region has 13 residues. CDR1 is SEHNR, CDR2 FQNEAQ, per germline (reference sequence). CDR3 coding DNA: TGTGCCAGCAGCTTAGGGGGAGCGGGGAGCGGGTTCTTC. Amino acids: CASSLGGAGSGFF.

The chain uses TRBV4-1 and TRBJ2-5; the D call may be TRBD1 or TRBD2 (6 bases each). CDR1 is MGHRA, CDR2 YSYEKL, per germline. The CDR3 totals 15 residues. V was cut by 4 bases and J by 4 bases, with 16 bases left in between. CDR3 coding DNA: TGCGCCAGCAGCCCCCGGGGGCTATTCTCAGAGACCCAGTACTTC. It encodes CASSPRGLFSETQYF.

The CDR3 region is CSVVSSGGSYEQYF. CDR3 DNA: TGCAGCGTTGTTTCAAGCGGGGGCTCCTACGAGCAGTACTTC. V gene TRBV29-1 combines with J gene TRBJ2-7, with 8 bases aligning to TRBD2. Germline CDR1 SQVTM, CDR2 ANQGSEA. This CDR3 has 14 residues. The V segment lost 4 bases and the J segment 0 bases; nucleotides outside the gene matches: 5.

The V gene is TRBV7-9, the J gene TRBJ1-2; D is perhaps TRBD1 (5 bases). Germline V gives CDR1 SEHNR, CDR2 FQNEAQ (reference sequence). Trimming removed 5 bases from V and 2 bases from J, with 9 bases in between. This CDR3 contains 13 residues. Here the CDR3 reads CASSMTDNYGYTF. As DNA, the CDR3 is TGTGCCAGCAGCATGACAGACAACTATGGCTACACCTTC. Full variable domain (rest looked up from reference TRBV7-9 and TRBJ1-2): DTGVSQNPRHKITKRGQNVTFRCDPISEHNRLYWYRQTLGQGPEFLTYFQNEAQLEKSRLLSDRFSAERPKGSFSTLEIQRTEQGDSAMYLCASSMTDNYGYTFGSGTRLTVV.

The chain is built from TRBV7-6 and TRBJ1-5; a possible D gene is TRBD1 (6 bases). With 2 bases removed from V and 3 bases from J, the gap between germline ends came to 11 bases. The CDR3 runs 15 residues. The germline CDR1 and CDR2 sequences are SGHVS and FNYEAQ. This chain's CDR3 is CASSLQQGPNQPQHF. DNA of the CDR3: TGTGCCAGCAGCTTACAACAGGGCCCCAATCAGCCCCAGCATTTT.

The V gene is TRBV30, the J gene TRBJ2-3; D is unresolved. The CDR3 consists of 16 residues. Looked up from germline, CDR1 is GTSNPN and CDR2 is SVGIG (reference sequence). V shed 0 bases and J shed 2 bases, with 15 bases lying between them. CDR3: CAWSVPSPVYTDTQYF. The CDR3 coding sequence is TGTGCCTGGAGTGTACCCTCCCCGGTTTACACAGATACGCAGTATTTT.

The chain couples TRBV30 to TRBJ2-3; 7 nucleotides agree with TRBD1. Germline lookup yields CDR1 GTSNPN and CDR2 SVGIG (reference sequence). The CDR3 length is 17 residues. Germline trimming cut 2 bases from V and 1 base from J; bases unmatched to any gene: 12. CDR3 region: CAWSYWATGAGTDTQYF. The CDR3 coding sequence is TGTGCCTGGAGTTATTGGGCAACAGGGGCGGGCACAGATACGCAGTATTTT.

This chain links TRBV29-1 with TRBJ1-1, with TRBD1 matching over 9 bases. CDR3 length: 13 amino acids. V was clipped by 4 bases and J by 5 bases; unmatched bases: 5. Looked up from germline, CDR1 is SQVTM and CDR2 is ANQGSEA. CDR3 DNA sequence: TGCAGCGTTGTAGGACAGGGGAAAACTGAAGCTTTCTTT. It encodes CSVVGQGKTEAFF.

This clone has only a few counts. This chain uses TRBV13 with TRBJ2-7, with 7 bases that match TRBD1. Trimming took 5 bases from V and 3 from J; bases not matched to a gene: 7. Germline loops: CDR1 PRHDT, CDR2 FYEKMQ (reference sequence). This CDR3 is built from 14 residues. The CDR3 coding sequence is TGTGCCAGCAGCGAGAGGGGGCGCGACTACGAGCAGTACTTC. Its translation: CASSERGRDYEQYF. The whole variable domain, filled in from reference TRBV13 and TRBJ2-7, reads AAGVIQSPRHLIKEKRETATLKCYPIPRHDTVYWYQQGPGQDPQFLISFYEKMQSDKGSIPDRFSAQQFSDYHSELNMSSLELGDSALYFCASSERGRDYEQYFGPGTRLTVT.

J is TRBJ2-5 and V is TRBV30, with TRBD1 matching 11 bases. The germline V gene encodes CDR1 GTSNPN and CDR2 SVGIG (reference sequence). CDR3 length: 13 amino acids. V dropped 5 bases and J dropped 3; count of bases not matched to a gene: 2. CDR3 in DNA: TGTGCCTGGGGGACAGGGGGGGAAGAGACCCAGTACTTC. Translating gives CAWGTGGEETQYF. The full variable domain, completed using reference TRBV30 and TRBJ2-5, is SQTIHQWPATLVQPVGSPLSLECTVEGTSNPNLYWYRQAAGRGLQLLFYSVGIGQISSEVPQNLSASRPQDRQFILSSKKLLLSDSGFYLCAWGTGGEETQYFGPGTRLLVL.

J is TRBJ1-6 and V is TRBV4-3, with no clear D. Germline assignment: CDR1 LGHNA and CDR2 YSLEER. The V end was cut by 4 bases, the J end by 7 bases, with 14 bases between. The CDR3 consists of 15 residues. CDR3 bases: TGCGCCAGCAGCCCCAAGGGAGGCGGCAATTCACCCCTCCACTTT. Translated: CASSPKGGGNSPLHF.

The V gene is TRBV2, the J gene TRBJ1-2; D remains ambiguous. With 6 bases removed from V and 8 bases from J, the gap between germline ends came to 19 bases. The CDR3 is 14 residues long. Germline CDR1 is SNHLY and CDR2 is FYNNEI. DNA of the CDR3: TGTGCCAGCAGGGGCGGATATCCTAACTTGGGCTACACCTTC. Encoded protein: CASRGGYPNLGYTF. The whole variable domain, remainder taken from reference TRBV2 and TRBJ1-2, is EPEVTQTPSHQVTQMGQEVILRCVPISNHLYFYWYRQILGQKVEFLVSFYNNEISEKSEIFDDQFSVERPDGSNFTLKIRSTKLEDSAMYFCASRGGYPNLGYTFGSGTRLTVV.

The table lists this clone with a few counts. The chain couples TRBV5-1 to TRBJ2-5; 8 bases are a match to TRBD1. Germline lookup yields CDR1 SGHRS and CDR2 YFSETQ. Unmatched junction bases numbered 2, after V lost 4 bases and J lost 0 bases. The CDR3 runs 14 residues. Here the CDR3 reads CASSPGQDQETQYF. The CDR3 bases are TGCGCCAGCAGCCCGGGACAGGACCAAGAGACCCAGTACTTC.

This chain joins TRBV2 and TRBJ1-4; D remains ambiguous. Germline CDR1 and CDR2: SNHLY and FYNNEI. The CDR3 has 15 residues. Trimming cost V 4 bases and J 8 bases, with 17 bases left between them. The CDR3 spells CASSVQQPRGEKLFF. The CDR3 DNA reads as TGTGCCAGCAGTGTACAGCAGCCAAGAGGGGAAAAACTGTTTTTT.

The chain combines TRBV27 with TRBJ1-4, with D uncertain. Trimming pared 2 bases from V and 0 bases from J, leaving 7 bases between. The CDR3 totals 15 residues. Germline V gene sequence: CDR1 MNHEY, CDR2 SMNVEV (reference sequence). CDR3 nucleotide sequence: TGTGCCAGCAGTTTAGTAGGTGCAACTAATGAAAAACTGTTTTTT. This sequence encodes CASSLVGATNEKLFF.

This clone was seen only a few times. The V call is TRBV30, the J call TRBJ2-1; D is perhaps TRBD1 or TRBD2 (5 bases each). Trimming took 7 bases from V and 10 from J, leaving 26 bases between them. The CDR3 has 15 residues. CDR1 and CDR2 (germline): GTSNPN, SVGIG (reference sequence). The CDR3 region is CASRDPLLYLKEQFF. Here the CDR3 DNA reads TGTGCCTCCCGGGACCCTCTTTTGTATTTAAAGGAGCAGTTCTTC. Filled out from reference TRBV30 and TRBJ2-1, the complete variable domain reads SQTIHQWPATLVQPVGSPLSLECTVEGTSNPNLYWYRQAAGRGLQLLFYSVGIGQISSEVPQNLSASRPQDRQFILSSKKLLLSDSGFYLCASRDPLLYLKEQFFGPGTRLTVL.

The chain links TRBV7-6 to TRBJ2-3; D possibly matches TRBD1 or TRBD2 (6 bases each). V gave up 3 bases and J gave up 3 bases, with 16 bases separating them. This CDR3 region has 16 residues. Germline V gene sequence: CDR1 SGHVS, CDR2 FNYEAQ. The CDR3 DNA reads as TGTGCCAGCAGCTTTACACAGGGTCGGGGGACAGATACGCAGTATTTT. Translation gives CASSFTQGRGTDTQYF.

CDR3 coding DNA: TGTGCCAGCAGCCAAGGAAGCGGCCAAGAGACCCAGTACTTC. Its translation: CASSQGSGQETQYF. The chain uses TRBV4-2 and TRBJ2-5; D possibly corresponds to TRBD2 (5 bases). Trimming removed 1 base from V and 1 base from J, with 7 bases in between. Per the germline V gene, CDR1 is LGHNA and CDR2 is YNFKEQ. The CDR3 runs 14 residues.

On this clone: Other DNA sequences within the sample encode an identical CDR3. V gene TRBV18 combines with J gene TRBJ2-7, with a tentative D call TRBD1 (6 bases). V was shortened by 6 bases and J by 1 base, with 10 bases between the two germline ends. There are 13 residues in the CDR3. CDR1 and CDR2 (germline): KGHSH, LQKENI. The CDR3 sequence is CASSRTGSYEQYF. CDR3 nucleotide sequence: TGTGCCAGCTCTCGAACAGGGTCCTACGAGCAGTACTTC.